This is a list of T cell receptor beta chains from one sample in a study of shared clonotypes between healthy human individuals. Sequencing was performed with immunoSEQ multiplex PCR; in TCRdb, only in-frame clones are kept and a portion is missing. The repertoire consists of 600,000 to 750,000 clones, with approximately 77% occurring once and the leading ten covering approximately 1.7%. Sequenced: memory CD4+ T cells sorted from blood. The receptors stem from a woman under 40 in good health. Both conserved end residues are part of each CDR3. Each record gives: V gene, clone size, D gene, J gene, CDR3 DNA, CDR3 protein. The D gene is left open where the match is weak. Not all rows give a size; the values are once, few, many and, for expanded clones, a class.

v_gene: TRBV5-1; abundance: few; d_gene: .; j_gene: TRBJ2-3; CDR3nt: TGCGCCAGCAGCAAACAGGCTAGCACAGATACGCAGTATTTT; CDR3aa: CASSKQASTDTQYF
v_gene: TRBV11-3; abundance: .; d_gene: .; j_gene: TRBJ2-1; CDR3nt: TGTGCCAGCAGAGGGACTGGCGTCAATGAGCAGTTCTTC; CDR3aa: CASRGTGVNEQFF
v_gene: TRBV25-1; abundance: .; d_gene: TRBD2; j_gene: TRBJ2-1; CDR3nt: TGTGCCACGCGACCTAGCGGGAGGGCCTATGAGCAGTTCTTC; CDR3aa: CATRPSGRAYEQFF
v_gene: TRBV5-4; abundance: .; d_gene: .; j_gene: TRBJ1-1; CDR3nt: TGTGCCAGCAGTCATAACGTTCCCACTGAAGCTTTCTTT; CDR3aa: CASSHNVPTEAFF
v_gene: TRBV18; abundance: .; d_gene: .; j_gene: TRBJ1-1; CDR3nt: TGTGCCAGCTCACCACAGTTCGAAGCTTTCTTT; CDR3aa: CASSPQFEAFF
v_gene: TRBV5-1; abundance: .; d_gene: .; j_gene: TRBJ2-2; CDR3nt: TGCGCCAGCAGCTTGGGATCTGTAGGATTGGGCACCGGGGAGCTGTTTTTT; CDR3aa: CASSLGSVGLGTGELFF
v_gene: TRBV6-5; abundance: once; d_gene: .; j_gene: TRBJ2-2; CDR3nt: TGTGCCAGCACCGGACCAAACACCGGGGAGCTGTTTTTT; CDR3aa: CASTGPNTGELFF
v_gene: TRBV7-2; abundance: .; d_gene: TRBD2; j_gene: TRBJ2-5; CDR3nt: TGTGCCAGCAGCTTAGACGGGAGGGCAGGAGGGACCCAGTACTTC; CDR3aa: CASSLDGRAGGTQYF
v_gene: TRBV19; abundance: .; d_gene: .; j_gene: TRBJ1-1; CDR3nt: TGTGCCAGTAGCAGCGGAGACGCGGCTTTCTTT; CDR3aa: CASSSGDAAFF
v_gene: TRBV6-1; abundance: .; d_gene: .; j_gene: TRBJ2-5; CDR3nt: TGTGCCAGCAGTGCACAACTTGGGGAAGGGACCCAGTACTTC; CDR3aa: CASSAQLGEGTQYF
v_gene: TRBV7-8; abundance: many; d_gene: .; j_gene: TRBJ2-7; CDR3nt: TGTGCCAGCAGCTTTCGTCAGGGGAGAGAAACCTACGAGCAGTACTTC; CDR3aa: CASSFRQGRETYEQYF
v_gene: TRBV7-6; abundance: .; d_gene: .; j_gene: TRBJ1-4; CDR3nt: TGTGCCAGCAGCTTAGCAGGTTTAGGTGAAAAACTGTTTTTT; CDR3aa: CASSLAGLGEKLFF
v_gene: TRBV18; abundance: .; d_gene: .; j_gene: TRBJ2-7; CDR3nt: TGTGCCAGCTCACCATCCCGGTTGGAGGGGTACGAGCAGTACTTC; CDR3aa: CASSPSRLEGYEQYF
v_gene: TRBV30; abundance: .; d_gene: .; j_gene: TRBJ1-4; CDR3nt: TGTGCCTGGAGTCTCAGAAGCAATGAAAAACTGTTTTTT; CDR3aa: CAWSLRSNEKLFF
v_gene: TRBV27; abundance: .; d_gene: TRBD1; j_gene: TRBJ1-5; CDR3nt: TGTGCCAGCCGCAGGGGGGGTCAGCCCCAGCATTTT; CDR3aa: CASRRGGQPQHF
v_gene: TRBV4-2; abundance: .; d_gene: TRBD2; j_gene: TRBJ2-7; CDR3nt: TGTGCCAGCAGCCAGGGACTAGCGACCACACTAGGGACCTACGAGCAGTACTTC; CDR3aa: CASSQGLATTLGTYEQYF
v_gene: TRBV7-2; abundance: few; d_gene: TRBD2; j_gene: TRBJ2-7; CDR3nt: TGTGCCAGCAGCTTGGGGTCTAGCGGAGCCTACGAGCAGTACTTC; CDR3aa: CASSLGSSGAYEQYF
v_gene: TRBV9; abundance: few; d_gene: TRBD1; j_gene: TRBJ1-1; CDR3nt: TGTGCCAGCAGCGTAGATGAGGGGGCGGACACTGAAGCTTTCTTT; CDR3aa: CASSVDEGADTEAFF
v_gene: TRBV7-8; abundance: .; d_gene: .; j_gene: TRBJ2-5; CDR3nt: TGTGCCAGCAGCCCCTACATTGAGGAGCAGTACTTC; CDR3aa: CASSPYIEEQYF
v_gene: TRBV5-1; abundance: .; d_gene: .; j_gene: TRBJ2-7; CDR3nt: TGCGCCAGCAGCTTGGCCGAGGGGGACGAGCAGTACTTC; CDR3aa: CASSLAEGDEQYF
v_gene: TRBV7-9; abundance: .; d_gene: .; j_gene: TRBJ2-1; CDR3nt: TGTGCCAGCATTCAGTACAATGAGCAGTTCTTC; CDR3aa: CASIQYNEQFF
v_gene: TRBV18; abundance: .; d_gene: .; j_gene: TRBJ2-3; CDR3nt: TGTGCCAGCTCACCTGAGGCGGGGCCAGATACGCAGTATTTT; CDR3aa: CASSPEAGPDTQYF
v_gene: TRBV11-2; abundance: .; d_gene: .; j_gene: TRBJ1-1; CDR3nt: TGTGCCACCAGGAGGTATGAGGGGAGAACTGAAGCTTTCTTT; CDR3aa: CATRRYEGRTEAFF
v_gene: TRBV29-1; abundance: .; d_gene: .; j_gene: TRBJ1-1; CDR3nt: TGCAGCGTTGATCGGGGCAGGTACACTGAAGCTTTCTTT; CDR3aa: CSVDRGRYTEAFF
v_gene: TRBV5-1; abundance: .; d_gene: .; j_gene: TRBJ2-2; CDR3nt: TGCGCCAGCAGCGAGGACAGTTCCAACACCGGGGAGCTGTTTTTT; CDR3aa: CASSEDSSNTGELFF
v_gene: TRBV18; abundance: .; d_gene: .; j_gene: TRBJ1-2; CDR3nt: TGTGCCAGCTCACTAGCGACCGTAAACTATGGCTACACCTTC; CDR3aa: CASSLATVNYGYTF
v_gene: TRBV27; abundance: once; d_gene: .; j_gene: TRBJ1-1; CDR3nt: TGTGCCAGCAGTGCCTACACAGGGATGAACACTGAAGCTTTCTTT; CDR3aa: CASSAYTGMNTEAFF
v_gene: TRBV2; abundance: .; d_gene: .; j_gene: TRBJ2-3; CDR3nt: TGTGCCAGCAGTGAGTCTGGCCCGATGGATACGCAGTATTTT; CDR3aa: CASSESGPMDTQYF